This T cell receptor beta chain stems from a study of CDR3 diversity in severe acne. TCRdb re-derived calls from the PCR reads in MiXCR, one entry per CDR3 protein. The sample yields over 100,000 distinct CDR3 sequences, around 53% seen once. Germline V gene sequence: CDR1 MGHDK, CDR2 SYGVNS. V lost 1 base and J lost 2, with 3 bases in between. The length of the CDR3 is 12 residues. The chain combines TRBV25-1 with TRBJ2-7; D not resolved. The source is a male donor with acne. What was sequenced was blood. The CDR3 DNA reads TGTGCCAGCAGTGAATTTGCCTACGAGCAGTACTTC. Translated, it gives CASSEFAYEQYF.